The T cell receptor (beta chain) under discussion was sequenced for a study of T-cell memory formation after mild COVID-19 (dated by TCRdb to about 2021). General notes on the study: Most TCR sequence clusters were specific to one of the two donors. The cohort was made up of two young adult volunteers, one female and one male, who were previously healthy. T-cell clones expanding and contracting after mild COVID-19 in two donors were tracked by longitudinal TCRalpha and TCRbeta repertoire sequencing. What the work shows at the level of the full study, not this receptor alone: Contracting CD4+ clones were found mainly in CM and EM memory subsets, while CD8+ clones were enriched in EMRA. From day 15 to 85, contracting clones showed balanced CD4/CD8 phenotypes, whereas a second wave of clones that expanded from day 15 to 37 leaned towards CD4+. Some responding clones were detected in pre-infection memory, suggesting pre-existing cross-reactive memory T cells joined the SARS-CoV-2 response. Whether the second-wave clones peaking on day 37 were SARS-CoV-2 specific was not confirmed. Only a couple of mild cases were covered in the study, and larger cohorts including severe cases with pre-infection samples were considered necessary.

Sequencing instrument: Illumina NovaSeq 6000. Using 5'RACE with constant-segment primers, TCRalpha and TCRbeta cDNA libraries were constructed, with sample barcodes and unique molecular identifiers added in the process. Trizol reagent was used to extract RNA from every sample. The libraries were amplified in two PCR steps, and the second step added a second sample barcode and Illumina TruSeq adapters. Libraries were sequenced on an Illumina NovaSeq with 2 x 150 bp paired-end reads. As for the original processing: Demultiplexing of reads and collapsing into UMI-guided consensus sequences were performed with migec v1.2.7. Using mixcr v2.1.11, the UMI consensuses were aligned to TRA and TRB V and J templates and assembled into clonotypes. Clonotypes were classified as expanded or contracted when called significant by both edgeR and NoisET, with noise models trained on biological replicates. For edgeR calls, the cutoffs were a false discovery rate-adjusted p below 0.01 and a log2 fold-change threshold of 1. As an exploratory analysis of dynamics, PCA with hierarchical clustering was applied to max-normalized trajectories of the 1000 most abundant clonotypes. The CD4 or CD8 phenotype of responding clones was assigned using the separately sequenced CD4+ and CD8+ repertoires. TCRdb ran its own pipeline on the public reads, namely fastp trimming at Q25 and MiXCR clone calling, and kept in-frame beta chains. Merged by CDR3 protein, the rows form single entries marked with the most common genes and DNA. For this entry, the V and J calls and clone size follow TCRdb and not the study's own pipeline. This sample lists around 300,000 distinct CDR3 sequences; roughly 15% were detected once. Over 20% of the sample is held by the ten biggest clonotypes.

This clonotype was picked up a small number of times. It has no known antigen specificity. Base qualities are not recorded, but no much larger clone differs from it by a single base. V is pared back by 5 bases and J by 4 bases, with 15 bases lying between the germline termini. The CDR3 has 15 amino acids, counting the end cysteine and phenylalanine. The only DNA kept is the CDR3, 45 bases in frame from the first base. Ficoll-Paque density gradient centrifugation was used to isolate PBMCs. Sequencing input: PBMCs or a T cell subset sorted from them (not recorded which). This chain is built from TRBV12-3 or TRBV12-4 and TRBJ1-3; possibly the D gene is TRBD1, per 6 matching bases. This sequence originates from a man in his late teens or twenties who had mild COVID-19 (a few samples of this study predate the infection). The sample titles of this study are shuffled in the database, so cell type and time point are left out; the donor was told from shared clones. The nucleotides are TGTGCCAGCAGTCCCATGGGGGGCGCGGGAAACACCATATATTTT. The encoded protein is CASSPMGGAGNTIYF.